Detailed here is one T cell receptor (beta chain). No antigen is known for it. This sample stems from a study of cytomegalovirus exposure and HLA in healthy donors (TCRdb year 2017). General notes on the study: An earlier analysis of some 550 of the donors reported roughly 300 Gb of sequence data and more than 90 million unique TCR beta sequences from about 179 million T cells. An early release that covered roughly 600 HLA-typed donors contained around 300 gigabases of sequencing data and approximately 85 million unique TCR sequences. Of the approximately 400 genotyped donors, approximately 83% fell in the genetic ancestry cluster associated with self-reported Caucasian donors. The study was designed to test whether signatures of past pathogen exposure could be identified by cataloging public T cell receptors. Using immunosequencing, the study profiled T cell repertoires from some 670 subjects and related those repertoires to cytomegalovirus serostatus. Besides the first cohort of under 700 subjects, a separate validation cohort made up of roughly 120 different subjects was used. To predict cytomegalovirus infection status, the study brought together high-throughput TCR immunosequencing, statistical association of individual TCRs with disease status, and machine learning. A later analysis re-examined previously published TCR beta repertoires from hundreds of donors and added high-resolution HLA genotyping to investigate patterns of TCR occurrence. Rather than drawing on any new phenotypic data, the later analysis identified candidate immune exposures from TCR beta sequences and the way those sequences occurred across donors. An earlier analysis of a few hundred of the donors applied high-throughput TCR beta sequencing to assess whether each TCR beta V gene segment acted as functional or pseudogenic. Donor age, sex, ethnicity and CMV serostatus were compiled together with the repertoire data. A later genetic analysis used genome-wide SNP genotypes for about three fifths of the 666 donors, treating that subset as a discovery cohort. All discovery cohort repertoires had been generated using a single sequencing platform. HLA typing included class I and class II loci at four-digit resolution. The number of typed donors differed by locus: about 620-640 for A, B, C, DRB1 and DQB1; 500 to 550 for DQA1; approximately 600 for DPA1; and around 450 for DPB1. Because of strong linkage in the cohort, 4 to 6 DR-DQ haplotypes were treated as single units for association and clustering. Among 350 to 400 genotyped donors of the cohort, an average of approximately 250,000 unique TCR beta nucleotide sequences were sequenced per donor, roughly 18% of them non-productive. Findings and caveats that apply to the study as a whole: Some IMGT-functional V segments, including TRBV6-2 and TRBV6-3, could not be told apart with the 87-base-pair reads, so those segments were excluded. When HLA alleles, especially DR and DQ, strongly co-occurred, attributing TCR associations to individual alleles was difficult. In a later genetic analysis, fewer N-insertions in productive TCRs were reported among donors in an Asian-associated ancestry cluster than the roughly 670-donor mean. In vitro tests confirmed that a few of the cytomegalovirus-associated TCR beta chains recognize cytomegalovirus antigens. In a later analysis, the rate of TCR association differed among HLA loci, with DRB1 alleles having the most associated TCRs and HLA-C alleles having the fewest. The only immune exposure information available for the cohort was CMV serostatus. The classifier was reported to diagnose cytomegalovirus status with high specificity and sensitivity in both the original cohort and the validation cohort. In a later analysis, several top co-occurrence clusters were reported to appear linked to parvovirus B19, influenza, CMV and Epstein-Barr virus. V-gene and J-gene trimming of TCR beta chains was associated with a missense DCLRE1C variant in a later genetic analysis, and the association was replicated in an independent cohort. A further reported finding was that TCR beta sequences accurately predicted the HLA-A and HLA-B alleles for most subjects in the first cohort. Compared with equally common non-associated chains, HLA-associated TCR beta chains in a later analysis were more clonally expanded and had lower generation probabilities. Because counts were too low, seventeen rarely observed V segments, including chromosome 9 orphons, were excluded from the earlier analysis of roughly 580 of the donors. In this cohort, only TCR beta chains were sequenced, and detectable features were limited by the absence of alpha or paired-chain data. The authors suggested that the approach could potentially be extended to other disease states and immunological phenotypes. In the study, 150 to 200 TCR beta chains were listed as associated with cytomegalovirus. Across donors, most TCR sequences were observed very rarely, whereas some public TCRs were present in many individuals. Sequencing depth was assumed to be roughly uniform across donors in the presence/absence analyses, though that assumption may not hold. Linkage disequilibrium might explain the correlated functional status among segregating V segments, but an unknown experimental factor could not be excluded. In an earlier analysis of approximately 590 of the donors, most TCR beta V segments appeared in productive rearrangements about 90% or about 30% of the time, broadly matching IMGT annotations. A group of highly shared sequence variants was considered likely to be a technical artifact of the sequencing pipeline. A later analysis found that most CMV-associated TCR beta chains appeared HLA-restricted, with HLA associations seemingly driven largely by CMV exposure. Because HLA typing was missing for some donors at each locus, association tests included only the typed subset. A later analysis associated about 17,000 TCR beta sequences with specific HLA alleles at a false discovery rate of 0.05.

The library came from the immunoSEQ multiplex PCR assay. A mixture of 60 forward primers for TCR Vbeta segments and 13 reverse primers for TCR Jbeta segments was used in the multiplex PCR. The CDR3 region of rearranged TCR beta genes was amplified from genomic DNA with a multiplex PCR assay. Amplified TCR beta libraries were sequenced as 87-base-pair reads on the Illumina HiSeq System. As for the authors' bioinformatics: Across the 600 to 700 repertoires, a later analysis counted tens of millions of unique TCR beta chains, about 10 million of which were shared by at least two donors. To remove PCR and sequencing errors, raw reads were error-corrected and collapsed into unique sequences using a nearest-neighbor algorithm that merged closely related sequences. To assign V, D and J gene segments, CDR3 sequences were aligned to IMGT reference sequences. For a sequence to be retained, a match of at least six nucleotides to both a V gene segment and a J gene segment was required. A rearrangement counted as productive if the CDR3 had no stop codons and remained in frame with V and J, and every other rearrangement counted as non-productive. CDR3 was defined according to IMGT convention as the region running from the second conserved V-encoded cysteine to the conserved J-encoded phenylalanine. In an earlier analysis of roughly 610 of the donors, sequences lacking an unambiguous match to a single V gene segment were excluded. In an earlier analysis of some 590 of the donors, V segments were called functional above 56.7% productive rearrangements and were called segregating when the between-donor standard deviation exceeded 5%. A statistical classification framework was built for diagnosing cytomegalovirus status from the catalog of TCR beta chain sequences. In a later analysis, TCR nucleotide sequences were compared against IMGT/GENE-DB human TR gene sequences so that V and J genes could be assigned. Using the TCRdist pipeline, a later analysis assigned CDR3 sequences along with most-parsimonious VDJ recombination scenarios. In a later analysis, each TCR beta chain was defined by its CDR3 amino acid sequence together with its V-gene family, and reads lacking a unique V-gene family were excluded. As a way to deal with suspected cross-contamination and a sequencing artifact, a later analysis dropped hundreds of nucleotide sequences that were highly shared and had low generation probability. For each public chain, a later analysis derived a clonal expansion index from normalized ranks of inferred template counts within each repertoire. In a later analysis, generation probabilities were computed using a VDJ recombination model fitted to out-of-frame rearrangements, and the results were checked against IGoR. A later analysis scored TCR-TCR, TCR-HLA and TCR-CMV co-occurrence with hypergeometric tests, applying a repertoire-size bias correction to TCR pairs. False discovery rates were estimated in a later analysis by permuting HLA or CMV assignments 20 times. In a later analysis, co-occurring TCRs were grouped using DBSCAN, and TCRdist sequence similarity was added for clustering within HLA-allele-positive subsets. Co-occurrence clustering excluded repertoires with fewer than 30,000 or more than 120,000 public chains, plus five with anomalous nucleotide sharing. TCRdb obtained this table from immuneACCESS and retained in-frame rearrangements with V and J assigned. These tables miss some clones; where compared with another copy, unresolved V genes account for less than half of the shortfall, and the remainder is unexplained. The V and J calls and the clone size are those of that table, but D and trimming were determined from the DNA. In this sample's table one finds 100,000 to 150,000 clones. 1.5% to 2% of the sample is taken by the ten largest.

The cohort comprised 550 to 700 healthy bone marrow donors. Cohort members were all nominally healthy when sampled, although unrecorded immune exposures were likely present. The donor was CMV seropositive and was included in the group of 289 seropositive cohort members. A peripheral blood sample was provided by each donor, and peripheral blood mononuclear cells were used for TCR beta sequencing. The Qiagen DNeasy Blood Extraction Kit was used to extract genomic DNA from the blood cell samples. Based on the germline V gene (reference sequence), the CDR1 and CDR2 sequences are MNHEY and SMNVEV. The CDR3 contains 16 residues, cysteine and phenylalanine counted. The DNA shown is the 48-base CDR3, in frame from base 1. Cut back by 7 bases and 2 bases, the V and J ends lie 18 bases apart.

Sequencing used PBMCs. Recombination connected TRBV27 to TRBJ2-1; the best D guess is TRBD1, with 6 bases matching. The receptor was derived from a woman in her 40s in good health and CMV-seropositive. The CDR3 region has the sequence CASTGEQGSPYNEQFF. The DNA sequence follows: TGTGCCAGCACCGGCGAACAGGGATCTCCCTACAATGAGCAGTTCTTC.